The 26 T cell receptor beta chains below all came from one sample that was sequenced in a study of T cell repertoires in cytomegalovirus infection. TCRdb reprocessed the reads with MiXCR, giving one entry per CDR3 protein. The repertoire has roughly 500,000 distinct CDR3 sequences, 11% of them found once; the top ten carry 9.5% to 13%. The sequencing sample was made of PBMCs. The source of these receptors is a human donor in good health (CMV status not recorded). Some clones in this sample may be carry-over from other donors' samples.

The chain couples TRBV2 to TRBJ2-1, with 8 bases identical to TRBD2. Per the germline V gene, CDR1 is SNHLY and CDR2 is FYNNEI. V lost 6 bases and J lost 4; bases outside the gene matches: 8. The CDR3 is made up of 15 amino acids. CDR3 in amino acids: CASSGDSGGYNEQFF. As DNA, the CDR3 is TGTGCCAGCAGCGGGGACTCGGGGGGGTACAATGAGCAGTTCTTC.

Ten or more counts support this clonotype. The J gene is TRBJ1-1, the V gene TRBV12-3 or TRBV12-4, with 9 bases lining up with TRBD1. The CDR3 runs 14 residues. V shed 3 bases, J shed 5 bases, and the junction held 4 bases outside the gene matches. The CDR3 nucleotides read TGTGCCAGCAGTTTGGACAGGGGTTATACTGAAGCTTTCTTT. Protein sequence: CASSLDRGYTEAFF.

This clonotype was counted between two and nine times. Compared with germline, one end of the junction differs, possibly owing to a read error. This sequence joins TRBV18 and TRBJ2-2; D gene unclear. The CDR3 covers 13 residues. The germline V gene has CDR1 KGHSH and CDR2 LQKENI. CDR3 residues: CASSPMQSGELFF. DNA of the CDR3: TGTGCCAGCTCACCAATGCAGTCCGGCGAGCTGTTTTTT.

With respect to this clonotype: A read error is possible here, since a much larger clone lies one base away. The chain employs TRBV5-5 and TRBJ2-3, with D unclear. Trimming stripped 5 bases from V and 5 bases from J, with 18 bases between. CDR3 length equals 15 residues. Germline values: CDR1 SGHKS, CDR2 YYEKEE (reference sequence). The CDR3: CASSVRAEVGDTQYF. Here the CDR3 DNA reads TGTGCCAGCAGTGTTCGGGCGGAAGTTGGAGATACGCAGTATTTT.

Details on this clonotype: This may stem from a read error, because a much larger clone lies one nucleotide away. The V call is TRBV7-4, the J call TRBJ1-1, with a possible D match to TRBD1 (6 bases). The CDR3 is 15 amino acids. The ends were cut back, 5 bases at V and 7 bases at J, with 20 bases in the middle. Germline lookup yields CDR1 SGHVT and CDR2 SQSDAQ. CDR3 sequence: CASSTLQGSYIEAFF. The CDR3 nucleotides are TGTGCCAGCAGCACCCTACAGGGAAGTTACATTGAAGCTTTCTTT.

The rearrangement joins TRBV29-1 to TRBJ2-4; the D gene is possibly TRBD2 (6 bases). Between the trimmed V and J ends, which lost 5 bases and 0 bases, there was a span of 20 bases. CDR3 length: 17 residues. Germline V gives CDR1 SQVTM, CDR2 ANQGSEA. CDR3: CSVRTGRGTLAKNIQYF. The CDR3 region has the DNA TGCAGCGTTAGAACGGGACGGGGGACCTTAGCCAAAAACATTCAGTACTTC.

The J gene is TRBJ2-7, the V gene TRBV5-4; no firm D call. The germline V gene encodes CDR1 SGHNT and CDR2 YYREEE (reference sequence). The CDR3 length is 13 residues. Trimming left V 5 bases short and J 6 bases short, with 15 bases between. The CDR3, as DNA: TGTGCCAGCAGGGCGTCAGATGTCCGCGAGCAGTACTTC. The encoded protein is CASRASDVREQYF. Drawing the rest from reference TRBV5-4 and TRBJ2-7, the complete variable domain is ETGVTQSPTHLIKTRGQQVTLRCSSQSGHNTVSWYQQALGQGPQFIFQYYREEENGRGNFPPRFSGLQFPNYSSELNVNALELDDSALYLCASRASDVREQYFGPGTRLTVT.

The chain carries TRBV19 and TRBJ2-1; 10 bases align to TRBD1. This CDR3 spans 13 amino acids. After removal of 4 bases from V and 7 bases from J, the junction contained 1 base not matched to a gene. CDR1 is LNHDA and CDR2 is SQIVND in the germline V gene (reference sequence). In DNA form, the CDR3 reads TGTGCCAGTAGTACGGACAGGGGGAATGAGCAGTTCTTC. It encodes CASSTDRGNEQFF. The variable domain in full, completed from reference TRBV19 and TRBJ2-1, reads DGGITQSPKYLFRKEGQNVTLSCEQNLNHDAMYWYRQDPGQGLRLIYYSQIVNDFQKGDIAEGYSVSREKKESFPLTVTSAQKNPTAFYLCASSTDRGNEQFFGPGTRLTVL.

This clonotype appeared many times. The V and J genes are TRBV7-8 and TRBJ2-5; the D is unclear. The CDR3 loop spans 14 amino acids. The germline V gene encodes CDR1 SGHVS and CDR2 FQNEAQ. V was clipped by 3 bases and J by 5 bases, with 13 bases between them. The CDR3 sequence is CASSFRSGAETQYF. The CDR3 nucleotides read TGTGCCAGCAGCTTCCGATCAGGTGCGGAGACCCAGTACTTC.

This clonotype was seen many times. This rearrangement joins TRBV7-9 to TRBJ1-4; D is perhaps TRBD1 (6 bases). This CDR3 comprises 17 residues. Germline CDR1 SEHNR, CDR2 FQNEAQ (reference sequence). V lost 1 base and J lost 0, with 12 bases in between. CDR3 in DNA: TGTGCCAGCAGCTTAGAAAGGGACACCACAACTAATGAAAAACTGTTTTTT. Translation: CASSLERDTTTNEKLFF.

At least ten counts were recorded for this clonotype. The rearrangement joins TRBV7-2 to TRBJ1-5, with 7 nucleotides matching TRBD1. The CDR3 has 14 amino acids. V was clipped by 3 bases and J by 5 bases; unmatched bases: 4. In germline, CDR1 is SGHTA, CDR2 FQGNSA. The CDR3 DNA reads TGTGCCAGCAGCTTCCGACAGGGTCATCAGCCCCAGCATTTT. Amino acid sequence: CASSFRQGHQPQHF.

At least ten counts were recorded for this clonotype. This rearrangement joins TRBV12-3 or TRBV12-4 to TRBJ1-6; D gene unclear. Trimming stripped 3 bases from V and 7 bases from J, with 10 bases between. This CDR3 is built from 14 residues. The CDR3 loop reads CASSLRQLNSPLHF. For the CDR3, the DNA is TGTGCCAGCAGTTTGAGGCAGCTGAATTCACCCCTCCACTTT.

The table lists this clonotype with many counts. V gene TRBV6-1 combines with J gene TRBJ2-1; D is unclear. The germline V and J ends were trimmed by 1 base and 10 bases, with 11 bases remaining between them. CDR3 length: 13 residues. In germline, CDR1 is MNHNS, CDR2 SASEGT. CDR3: CASSEVSSPEQFF. In DNA form, the CDR3 reads TGTGCCAGCAGTGAAGTTAGTTCACCCGAGCAGTTCTTC.

This clonotype has a handful of counts. The genes are TRBV23-1 and TRBJ2-6; D remains ambiguous. TRBV23-1 is an ORF, and what it does is uncertain. V was clipped by 4 bases and J by 0 bases, with 13 bases between them. This CDR3 has 17 residues. The CDR3 DNA reads TGCGCCAGCAGTCTCCCCACCTATCGCTCTGGGGCCAACGTCCTGACTTTC. Amino acids: CASSLPTYRSGANVLTF.

This clonotype came up many times. The chain combines TRBV12-3 or TRBV12-4 with TRBJ1-2; D not certain. The CDR3 consists of 14 residues. V lost 4 bases, J lost 0 bases, and 9 bases lay in between. The CDR3 loop is CASSSTTPNYGYTF. DNA of the CDR3: TGTGCCAGCAGTTCGACTACACCTAACTATGGCTACACCTTC.

The chain carries TRBV24-1 and TRBJ2-3, with 7 bases identical to TRBD2. Germline V gene lookup returns CDR1 KGHDR and CDR2 SFDVKD. V dropped 4 bases and J dropped 5; count of bases not matched to a gene: 20. There are 19 residues in the CDR3. CDR3 DNA: TGTGCCACCAGTGAGAAACCGGGACGGGGCGTACTAGCGAGAGATACGCAGTATTTT. This gives the protein CATSEKPGRGVLARDTQYF.

This clonotype was seen only a few times. The V gene is TRBV5-1, the J gene TRBJ1-4; perhaps TRBD1 as D (5 bases). V gave up 4 bases and J gave up 7 bases, with 17 bases separating them. The CDR3 length is 15 residues. Germline CDR1 and CDR2: SGHRS and YFSETQ. CDR3 coding DNA: TGCGCCAGCAGCGATCGCAGGGCCGGCAGTGAAAAACTGTTTTTT. It specifies CASSDRRAGSEKLFF.

This clonotype was seen many times. The rearrangement joins TRBV7-8 to TRBJ1-1; the D is unclear. This CDR3 comprises 14 residues. Germline CDR1 and CDR2: SGHVS and FQNEAQ. Trimming pared 0 bases from V and 4 bases from J, leaving 9 bases between. The CDR3 region is CASSLARQFTEAFF. The CDR3 DNA reads as TGTGCCAGCAGCTTAGCGAGGCAGTTCACTGAAGCTTTCTTT.

The table lists this clonotype with many counts. The chain joins TRBV6-1 to TRBJ2-1; possibly TRBD1 or TRBD2 for D (5 bases each). CDR3 length: 13 amino acids. The V and J ends lost 10 bases and 1 base respectively, with 11 bases between them. Germline V gene data show CDR1 as MNHNS and CDR2 as SASEGT. CDR3 in DNA: TGTGCCATCGGGGCAGGTTCCTACAATGAGCAGTTCTTC. Amino acid sequence: CAIGAGSYNEQFF.

This clonotype has a count of ten or more. The DNA for the CDR3 is TGTGCCAGCAGTAGAGTAAAACTGTTTTTT. It encodes CASSRVKLFF. The chain recombines TRBV28 with TRBJ1-4, with unresolved D. The CDR3 sequence is 10 residues long. CDR1 is MDHEN and CDR2 is SYDVKM in the germline V gene. V dropped 5 bases and J dropped 10 bases, with 5 bases sitting between them.

The rearrangement uses TRBV5-6 and TRBJ1-2; 9 nucleotides line up with TRBD1. The CDR3 loop spans 15 amino acids. CDR1 and CDR2 from the germline V gene are SGHDT and YYEEEE. The J segment lost 4 bases and the V segment lost 4 bases, leaving 8 bases of the junction unmatched. The DNA for the CDR3 is TGTGCCAGCAGCGTTGGAGGGACAGGGCCCTATGGCTACACCTTC. This codes for CASSVGGTGPYGYTF.

This clonotype was seen at least ten times. The chain has TRBV23-1 and TRBJ2-1; 15 bases fit TRBD2. TRBV23-1 is reported as an ORF; its role is uncertain. The CDR3 is 18 amino acids. The junction had 9 bases not matched to a gene; V was cut back by 0 bases and J by 9 bases. DNA of the CDR3: TGCGCCAGCAGTCAATCTCCGGGACTAGCGGGAGGTTTCTCTGAGCAGTTCTTC. Protein product: CASSQSPGLAGGFSEQFF.

This clonotype was counted between two and nine times. The CDR3 is CASSSTGTSGGWHEQYF. CDR3 sequence (DNA): TGTGCCAGCAGCTCGACCGGGACTAGCGGGGGATGGCACGAGCAGTACTTC. This chain connects TRBV13 to TRBJ2-7; 14 bases agree with TRBD2. This CDR3 has 17 amino acids. V dropped 4 bases and J dropped 5; count of bases not matched to a gene: 10. CDR1 is PRHDT and CDR2 is FYEKMQ in the germline V gene (reference sequence).

In this sample, this clonotype turned up many times. The chain is built from TRBV6-5 and TRBJ2-7, with D unresolved. Germline CDR1 is MNHEY and CDR2 is SVGAGI. Trimming removed 0 bases at V and 3 bases at J, with 15 bases between. There are 16 residues in the CDR3. This chain's CDR3 is CASSYSGQTRGYEQYF. The CDR3 coding sequence is TGTGCCAGCAGTTACTCGGGCCAAACGCGAGGCTACGAGCAGTACTTC.

This clonotype was seen at least ten times. The chain couples TRBV7-6 to TRBJ2-7, with unresolved D. In germline, CDR1 is SGHVS, CDR2 FNYEAQ. CDR3 length: 13 residues. Trimming pared 7 bases from V and 1 base from J, leaving 11 bases between. This CDR3 is CASIPRESYEQYF. CDR3 nucleotide sequence: TGTGCCAGCATCCCAAGGGAATCCTACGAGCAGTACTTC.

This chain connects TRBV6-1 to TRBJ2-2, with 10 bases identical to TRBD1. V lost 6 bases and J lost 7; bases outside the gene matches: 8. CDR1 and CDR2 from the germline V gene are MNHNS and SASEGT. This CDR3 spans 15 amino acids. The CDR3 DNA reads as TGTGCCAGCAGGAGGAGACAGGGGGCGGGCGGGGAGCTGTTTTTT. This translates into CASRRRQGAGGELFF.